This T cell receptor (beta chain) was captured in a study of T cell repertoires in cytomegalovirus infection. The CDR3 contains 14 residues. CDR1 is SEHNR and CDR2 is FQNEAQ in the germline V gene (reference sequence). Between the trimmed V and J ends, which lost 4 bases and 0 bases, there was a span of 7 bases. Whole-study results and caveats: The response measured ex vivo was dominated by TCR beta clonotypes (HLA-C-restricted and CMV-specific).

Each CDR3 protein gets one entry after TCRdb re-called the reads with MiXCR. This sample carries 250,000 to 300,000 distinct CDR3 sequences, roughly 21% of them seen once, and the ten largest clones take roughly 20%. This clonotype came up many times. The antigen is undetermined. The sequence derives from a human donor in good health (CMV status not recorded). Some clones in this sample may be carry-over from other donors' samples. The chain recombines TRBV7-9 with TRBJ1-3, with D hard to call. Sequencing was performed on cultured PBMCs, taken from culture after CMV antigen stimulation. The CDR3 is CASSSTSSGNTIYF. In DNA, the CDR3 is TGTGCCAGCAGCTCGACGAGCTCTGGAAACACCATATATTTT.